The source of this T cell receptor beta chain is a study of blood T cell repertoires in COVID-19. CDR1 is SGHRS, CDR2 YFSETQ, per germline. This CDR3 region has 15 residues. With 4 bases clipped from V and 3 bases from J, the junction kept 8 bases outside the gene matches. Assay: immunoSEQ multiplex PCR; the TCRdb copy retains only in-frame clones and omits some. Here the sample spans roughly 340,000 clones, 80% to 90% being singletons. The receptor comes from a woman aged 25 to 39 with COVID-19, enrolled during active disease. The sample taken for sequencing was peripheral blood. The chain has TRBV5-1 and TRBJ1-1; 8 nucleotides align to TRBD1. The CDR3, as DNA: TGCGCCAGCAGCCCCGAACAACAGGGGGACACTGAAGCTTTCTTT. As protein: CASSPEQQGDTEAFF.